Described below is a single T cell receptor (beta chain) sequence and its context. Antigen specificity is unknown. This record belongs to a study of cytomegalovirus exposure and HLA in healthy donors. Sampled while nominally healthy, donors likely had unrecorded immune exposures. Whole-study findings and limits: Confirmation was obtained in vitro that a few CMV-associated chains are specific for CMV antigens. The authors later linked a missense DCLRE1C variant to TCR beta V- and J-gene trimming.

Trimming removed 4 bases from V and 7 bases from J; junction bases left unmatched: 5. This CDR3 region has 15 residues. CDR1 is SNHLY, CDR2 FYNNEI, per germline. This PCR relied on a set of 60 Vbeta primers and 13 Jbeta primers. Clones were sequenced by immunoSEQ multiplex PCR, and TCRdb holds only the in-frame ones, with some missing. Seen in this sample are about 40,000 clones; the ten most common clones hold over 3.5%. The chain recombines TRBV2 with TRBJ2-1; 12 bases map to TRBD2. The sample was PBMCs. The TCR comes from a male donor in good health and CMV-seronegative. The CDR3 region has the DNA TGTGCCAGCAGTGCAACTAGCGGGGGGACGAATGAGCAGTTCTTC. This encodes CASSATSGGTNEQFF. The full variable domain, in which reference TRBV2 and TRBJ2-1 provide the parts outside the CDR3, is EPEVTQTPSHQVTQMGQEVILRCVPISNHLYFYWYRQILGQKVEFLVSFYNNEISEKSEIFDDQFSVERPDGSNFTLKIRSTKLEDSAMYFCASSATSGGTNEQFFGPGTRLTVL.